This T cell receptor beta chain is from a study of T cell repertoires in cytomegalovirus infection. Study information: HLA-B-restricted CMV epitopes that are well studied were used alongside recently identified HLA-C-restricted ones. Based on public TCR beta signatures, there were indications of CMV infection and of a matching HLA type.

Study-wide results and limits: HLA-C-restricted, CMV-specific TCR beta clonotypes were dominant ex vivo. Carriers of CMV and the relevant HLA type were discriminated by public TCR beta frequency.

This clonotype has more than one count but fewer than ten. Its antigen is unidentified. From the reads, TCRdb called clonotypes with MiXCR, one entry per CDR3 protein. This sample has roughly 68,000 distinct CDR3 sequences, with around 20% found just once. The CDR3 totals 15 residues. From germline, CDR1 is SGHTA and CDR2 FQGNSA. Trimming removed 4 bases at V and 2 bases at J, with 15 bases between. The chain has TRBV7-2 and TRBJ2-7; D unresolved. This receptor was identified in a human donor in good health (CMV status not recorded). Some clones in this sample may be carry-over from other donors' samples. This specimen consisted of CD8+ T cells from cultured PBMCs, obtained from culture after CMV antigen stimulation. CDR3 loop: CASSSLGPSAYEQYF. The CDR3 DNA reads as TGTGCCAGCAGCTCCCTAGGGCCCAGCGCCTACGAGCAGTACTTC.